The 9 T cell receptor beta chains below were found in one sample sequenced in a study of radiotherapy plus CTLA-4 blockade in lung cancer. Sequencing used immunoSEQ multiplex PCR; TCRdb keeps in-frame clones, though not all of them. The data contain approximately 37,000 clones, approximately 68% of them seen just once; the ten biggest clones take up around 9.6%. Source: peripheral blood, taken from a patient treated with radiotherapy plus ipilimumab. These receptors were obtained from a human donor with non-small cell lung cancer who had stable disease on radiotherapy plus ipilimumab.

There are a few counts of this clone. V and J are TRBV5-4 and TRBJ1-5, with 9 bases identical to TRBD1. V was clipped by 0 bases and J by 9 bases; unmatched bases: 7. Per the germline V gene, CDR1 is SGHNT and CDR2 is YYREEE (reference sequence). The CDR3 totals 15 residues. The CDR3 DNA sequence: TGTGCCAGCAGCTTGGCCCCGACAGGGGGTTCGCCCCAGCATTTT. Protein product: CASSLAPTGGSPQHF.

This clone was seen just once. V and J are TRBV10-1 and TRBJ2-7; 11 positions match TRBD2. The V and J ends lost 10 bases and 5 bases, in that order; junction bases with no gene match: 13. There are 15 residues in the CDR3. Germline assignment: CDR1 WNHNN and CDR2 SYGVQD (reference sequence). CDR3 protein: CATNDPSGGNDEQYF. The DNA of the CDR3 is TGCGCCACCAATGACCCTAGCGGGGGGAACGACGAGCAGTACTTC.

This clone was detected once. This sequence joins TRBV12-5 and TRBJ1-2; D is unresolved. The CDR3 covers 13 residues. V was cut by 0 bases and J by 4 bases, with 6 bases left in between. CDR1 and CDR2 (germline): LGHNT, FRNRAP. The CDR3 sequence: CASGLVPGYGYTF. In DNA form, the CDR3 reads TGTGCTAGTGGTTTGGTGCCGGGCTATGGCTACACCTTC.

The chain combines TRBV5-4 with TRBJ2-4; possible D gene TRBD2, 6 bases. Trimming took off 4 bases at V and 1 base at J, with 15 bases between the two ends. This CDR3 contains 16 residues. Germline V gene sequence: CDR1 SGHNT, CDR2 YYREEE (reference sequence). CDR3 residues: CASSPDPGEAKNIQYF. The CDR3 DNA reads TGTGCCAGCAGCCCGGACCCGGGGGAGGCCAAAAACATTCAGTACTTC.

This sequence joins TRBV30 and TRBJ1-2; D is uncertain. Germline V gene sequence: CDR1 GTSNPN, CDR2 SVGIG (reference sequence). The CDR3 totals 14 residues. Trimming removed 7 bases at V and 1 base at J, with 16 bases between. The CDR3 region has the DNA TGTGCCTACGGGATACAGAACCTTAACTATGGCTACACCTTC. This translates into CAYGIQNLNYGYTF.

The CDR3 bases are TGTGCCAGCAGTGAAGCGCTTCAGGGTGGGGGCTACACCTTC. Translation: CASSEALQGGGYTF. J is TRBJ1-2 and V is TRBV2, with D maybe TRBD1 (5 bases). The V gene lost 0 bases and the J gene lost 8 bases, with 13 bases spanning the gap. In germline, CDR1 is SNHLY, CDR2 FYNNEI. This CDR3 is 14 amino acids long.

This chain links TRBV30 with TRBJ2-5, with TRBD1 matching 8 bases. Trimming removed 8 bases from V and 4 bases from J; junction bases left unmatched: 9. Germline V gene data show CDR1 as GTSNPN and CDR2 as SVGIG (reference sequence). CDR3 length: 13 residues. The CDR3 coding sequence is TGTGCCCGCAACAGGGGGATTGGAGAGACCCAGTACTTC. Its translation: CARNRGIGETQYF.

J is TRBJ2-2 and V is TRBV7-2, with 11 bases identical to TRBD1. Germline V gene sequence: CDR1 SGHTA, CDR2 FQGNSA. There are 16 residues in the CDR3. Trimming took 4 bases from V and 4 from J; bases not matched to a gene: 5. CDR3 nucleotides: TGTGCCAGCAGCTGGGACAGGGGGGGAATCACCGGGGAGCTGTTTTTT. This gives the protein CASSWDRGGITGELFF.

The chain's CDR3 is CASRSGQLNTGELFF. The CDR3 bases are TGTGCCAGCAGGTCGGGACAGCTGAACACCGGGGAGCTGTTTTTT. This chain joins TRBV6-6 and TRBJ2-2; 7 nucleotides align to TRBD1. The V and J ends lost 6 bases and 1 base, in that order; junction bases with no gene match: 5. Germline V gives CDR1 MNHNY, CDR2 SVGAGI (reference sequence). This CDR3 spans 15 amino acids.